This TCR beta chain was observed in a study of T cell responses to AZD1222 COVID-19 vaccine. Study findings and constraints: There were mostly white British donors and more females than males, and clonal diversity was possibly underestimated.

With regard to this clone: Its antigen is unidentified.

Produced via immunoSEQ multiplex PCR; TCRdb's table is partial and in-frame only. The table has roughly 140,000 clones, 88% seen once; the top ten hold roughly 3%. CDR1 MNHEY and CDR2 SVGAGI come from the germline V gene. The CDR3 is 14 amino acids. Unmatched junction bases numbered 4, after V lost 5 bases and J lost 7 bases. This receptor was taken from an adult in good health. V usage is TRBV6-5 and J usage is TRBJ2-1; 11 bases map to TRBD2. This sample comprised peripheral blood, obtained on day 0 of AZD1222 vaccination. Here the CDR3 reads CASSLAGGLNEQFF. The CDR3 nucleotides read TGTGCCAGCAGTCTAGCGGGAGGTTTAAATGAGCAGTTCTTC.